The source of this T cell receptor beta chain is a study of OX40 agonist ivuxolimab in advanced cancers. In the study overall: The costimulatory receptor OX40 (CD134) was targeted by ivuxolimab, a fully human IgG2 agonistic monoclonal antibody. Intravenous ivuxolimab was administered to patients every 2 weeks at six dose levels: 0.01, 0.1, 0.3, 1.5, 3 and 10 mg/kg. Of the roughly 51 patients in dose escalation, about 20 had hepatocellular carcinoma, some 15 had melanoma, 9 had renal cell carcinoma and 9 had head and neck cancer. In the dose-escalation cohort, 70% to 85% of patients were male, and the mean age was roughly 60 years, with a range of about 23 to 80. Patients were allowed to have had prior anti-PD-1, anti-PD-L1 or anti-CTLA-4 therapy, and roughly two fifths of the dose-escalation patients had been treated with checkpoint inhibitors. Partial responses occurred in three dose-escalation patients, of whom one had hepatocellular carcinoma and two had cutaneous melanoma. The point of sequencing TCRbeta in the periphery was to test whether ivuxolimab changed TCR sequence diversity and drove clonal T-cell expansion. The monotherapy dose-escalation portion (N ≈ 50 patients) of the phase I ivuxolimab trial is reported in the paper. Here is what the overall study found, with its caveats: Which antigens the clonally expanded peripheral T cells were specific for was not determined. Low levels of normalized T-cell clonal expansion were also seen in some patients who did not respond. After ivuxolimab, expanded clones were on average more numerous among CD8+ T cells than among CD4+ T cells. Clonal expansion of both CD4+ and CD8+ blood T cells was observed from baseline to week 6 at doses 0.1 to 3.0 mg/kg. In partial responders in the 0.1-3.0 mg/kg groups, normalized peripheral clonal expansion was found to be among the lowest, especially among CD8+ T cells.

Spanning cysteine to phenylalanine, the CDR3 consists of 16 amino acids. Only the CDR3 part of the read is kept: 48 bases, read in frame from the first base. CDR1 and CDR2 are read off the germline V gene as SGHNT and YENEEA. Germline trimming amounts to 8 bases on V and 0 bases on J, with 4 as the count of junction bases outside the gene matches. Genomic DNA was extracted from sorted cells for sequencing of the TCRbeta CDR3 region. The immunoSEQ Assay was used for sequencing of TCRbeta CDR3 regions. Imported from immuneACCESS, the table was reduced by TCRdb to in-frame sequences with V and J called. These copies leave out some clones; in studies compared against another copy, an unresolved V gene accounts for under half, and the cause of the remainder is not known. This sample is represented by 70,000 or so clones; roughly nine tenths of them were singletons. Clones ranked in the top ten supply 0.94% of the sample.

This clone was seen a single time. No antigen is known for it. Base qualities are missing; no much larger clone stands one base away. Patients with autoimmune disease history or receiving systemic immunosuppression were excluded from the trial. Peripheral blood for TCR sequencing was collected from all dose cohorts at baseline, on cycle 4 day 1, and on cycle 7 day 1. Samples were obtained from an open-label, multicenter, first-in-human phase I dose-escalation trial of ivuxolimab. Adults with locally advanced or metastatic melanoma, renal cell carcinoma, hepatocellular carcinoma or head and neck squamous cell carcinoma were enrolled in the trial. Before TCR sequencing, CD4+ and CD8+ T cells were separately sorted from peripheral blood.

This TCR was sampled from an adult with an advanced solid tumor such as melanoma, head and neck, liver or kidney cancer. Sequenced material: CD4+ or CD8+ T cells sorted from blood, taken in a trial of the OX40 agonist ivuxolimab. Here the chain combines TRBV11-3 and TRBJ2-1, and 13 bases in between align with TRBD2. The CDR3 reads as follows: CASRRTSGSSYNEQFF. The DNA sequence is TGTGCCAGCCGGAGGACTAGCGGGAGCTCCTACAATGAGCAGTTCTTC.